This T cell receptor beta chain stems from a study of T cell repertoires in cytomegalovirus infection. Across the whole study: Matching HLA type and CMV infection were both indicated by public TCR beta signatures.

TCRdb analysed the reads with MiXCR anew, one entry per CDR3 protein. The repertoire holds under 150,000 distinct CDR3 sequences, with roughly 30% as singletons. This CDR3 has 14 residues. Looked up from germline, CDR1 is SGHVS and CDR2 is FQNEAQ. After removal of 5 bases from V and 6 bases from J, the junction contained 7 bases not matched to a gene. Study-level results: CMV-specific TCR beta clonotypes restricted by HLA-C were the ones dominating the ex vivo response. CMV carriers having the relevant HLA were flagged by cumulative public TCR beta family frequency.

In this sample, this clonotype turned up many times. The antigen remains undetermined. The chain employs TRBV7-8 and TRBJ1-5, with TRBD1 matching 7 bases. Sequencing used CD8+ T cells from cultured PBMCs, obtained from culture after CMV antigen stimulation. This TCR came from a human donor in good health (CMV status not recorded). Some clones in this sample may be carry-over from other donors' samples. CDR3 residues: CASSADRVGQPQHF. CDR3 DNA sequence: TGTGCCAGCAGCGCCGACAGGGTCGGTCAGCCCCAGCATTTT.